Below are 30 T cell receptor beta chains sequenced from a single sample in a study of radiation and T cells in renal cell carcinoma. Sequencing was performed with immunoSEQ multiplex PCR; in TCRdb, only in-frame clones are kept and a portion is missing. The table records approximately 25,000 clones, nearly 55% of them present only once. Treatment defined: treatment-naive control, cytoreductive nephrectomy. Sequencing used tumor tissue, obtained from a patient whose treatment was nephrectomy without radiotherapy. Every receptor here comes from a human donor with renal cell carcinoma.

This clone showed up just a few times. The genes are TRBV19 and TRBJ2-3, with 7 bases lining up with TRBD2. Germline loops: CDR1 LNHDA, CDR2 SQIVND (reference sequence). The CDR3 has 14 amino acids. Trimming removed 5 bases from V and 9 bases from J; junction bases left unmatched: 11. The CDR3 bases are TGTGCCAGTAGTGTGGAGCGGGGCCCGCGGACGCAGTATTTT. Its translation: CASSVERGPRTQYF.

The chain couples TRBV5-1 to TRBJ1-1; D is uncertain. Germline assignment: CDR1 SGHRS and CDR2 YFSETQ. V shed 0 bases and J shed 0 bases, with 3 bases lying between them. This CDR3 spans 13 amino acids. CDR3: CASSLDMNTEAFF. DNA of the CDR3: TGCGCCAGCAGCTTGGATATGAACACTGAAGCTTTCTTT. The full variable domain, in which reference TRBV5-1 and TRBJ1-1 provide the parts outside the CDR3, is KAGVTQTPRYLIKTRGQQVTLSCSPISGHRSVSWYQQTPGQGLQFLFEYFSETQRNKGNFPGRFSGRQFSNSRSEMNVSTLELGDSALYLCASSLDMNTEAFFGQGTRLTVV.

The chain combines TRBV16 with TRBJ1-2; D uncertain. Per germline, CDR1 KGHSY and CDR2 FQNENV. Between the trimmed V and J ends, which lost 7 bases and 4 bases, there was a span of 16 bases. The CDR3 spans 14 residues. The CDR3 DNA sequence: TGTGCCAGCAAACCAACGACCGAAACCTATGGCTACACCTTC. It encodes CASKPTTETYGYTF.

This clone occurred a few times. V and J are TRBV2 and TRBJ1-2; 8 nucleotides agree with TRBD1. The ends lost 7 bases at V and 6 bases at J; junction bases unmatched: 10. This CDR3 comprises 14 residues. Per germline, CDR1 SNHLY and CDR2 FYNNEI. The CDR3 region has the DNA TGTGCCAGCACAGGGATCAGGGGGCAGGATGGCTACACCTTC. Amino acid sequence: CASTGIRGQDGYTF.

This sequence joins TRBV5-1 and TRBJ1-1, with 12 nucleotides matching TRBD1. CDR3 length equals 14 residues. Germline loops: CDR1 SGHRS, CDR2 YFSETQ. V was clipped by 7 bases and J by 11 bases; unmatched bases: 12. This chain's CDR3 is CASLPGTGGAGAFF. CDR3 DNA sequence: TGCGCCAGCCTACCTGGGACAGGGGGCGCGGGGGCTTTCTTT.

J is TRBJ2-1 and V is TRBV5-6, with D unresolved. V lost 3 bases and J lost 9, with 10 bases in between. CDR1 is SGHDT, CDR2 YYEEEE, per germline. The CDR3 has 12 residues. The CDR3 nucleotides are TGTGCCAGCAGCTCTTTGGGTGGTGAGCAGTTCTTC. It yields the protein CASSSLGGEQFF.

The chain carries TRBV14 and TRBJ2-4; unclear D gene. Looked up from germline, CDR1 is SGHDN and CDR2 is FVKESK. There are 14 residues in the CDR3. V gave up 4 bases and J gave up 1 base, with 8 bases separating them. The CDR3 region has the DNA TGTGCCAGCAGCCCCGGAGCGGCCAAAAACATTCAGTACTTC. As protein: CASSPGAAKNIQYF. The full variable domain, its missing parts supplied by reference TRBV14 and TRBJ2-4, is EAGVTQFPSHSVIEKGQTVTLRCDPISGHDNLYWYRRVMGKEIKFLLHFVKESKQDESGMPNNRFLAERTGGTYSTLKVQPAELEDSGVYFCASSPGAAKNIQYFGAGTRLSVL.

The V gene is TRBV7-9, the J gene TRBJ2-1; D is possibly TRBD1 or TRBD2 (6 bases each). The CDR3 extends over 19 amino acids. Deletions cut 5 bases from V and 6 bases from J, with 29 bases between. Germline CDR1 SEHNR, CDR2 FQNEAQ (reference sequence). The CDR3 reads CASSPKEAKEGTTRNEQFF. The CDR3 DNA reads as TGTGCCAGCAGCCCCAAGGAGGCTAAGGAGGGGACAACTCGCAATGAGCAGTTCTTC.

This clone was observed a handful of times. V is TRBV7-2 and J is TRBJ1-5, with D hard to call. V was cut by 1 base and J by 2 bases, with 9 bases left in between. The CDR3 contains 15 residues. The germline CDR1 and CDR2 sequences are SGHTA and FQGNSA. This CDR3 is CASSLVVLGNQPQHF. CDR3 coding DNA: TGTGCCAGCAGCTTAGTAGTCCTGGGCAATCAGCCCCAGCATTTT.

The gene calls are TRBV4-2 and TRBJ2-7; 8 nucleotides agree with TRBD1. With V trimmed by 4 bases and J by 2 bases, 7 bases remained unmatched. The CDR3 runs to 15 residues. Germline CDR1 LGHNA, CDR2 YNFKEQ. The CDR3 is CASSPRDRTTYEQYF. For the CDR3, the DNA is TGTGCCAGCAGCCCCCGGGACAGGACCACCTACGAGCAGTACTTC.

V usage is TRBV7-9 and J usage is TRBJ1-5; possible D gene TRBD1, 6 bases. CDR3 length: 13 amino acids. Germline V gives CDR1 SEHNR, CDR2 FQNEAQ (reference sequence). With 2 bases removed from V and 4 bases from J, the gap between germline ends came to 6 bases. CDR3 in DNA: TGTGCCAGCAGCTTACAGGGGAATCAGCCCCAGCATTTT. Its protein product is CASSLQGNQPQHF.

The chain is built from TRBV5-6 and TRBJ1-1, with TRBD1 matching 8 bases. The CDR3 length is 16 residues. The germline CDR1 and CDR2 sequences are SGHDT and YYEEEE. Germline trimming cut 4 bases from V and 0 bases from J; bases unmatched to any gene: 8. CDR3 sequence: CASSPTQGALNTEAFF. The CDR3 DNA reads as TGTGCCAGCAGCCCTACTCAGGGGGCGCTGAACACTGAAGCTTTCTTT.

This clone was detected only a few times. CDR3 sequence: CASSQGIFRINEKLFF. As DNA, the CDR3 is TGCGCCAGCAGCCAAGGAATTTTTAGGATCAATGAAAAACTGTTTTTT. V and J are TRBV4-3 and TRBJ1-4; no reliable D call. Germline assignment: CDR1 LGHNA and CDR2 YSLEER. With 1 base removed from V and 5 bases from J, the gap between germline ends came to 14 bases. This CDR3 has 16 residues.

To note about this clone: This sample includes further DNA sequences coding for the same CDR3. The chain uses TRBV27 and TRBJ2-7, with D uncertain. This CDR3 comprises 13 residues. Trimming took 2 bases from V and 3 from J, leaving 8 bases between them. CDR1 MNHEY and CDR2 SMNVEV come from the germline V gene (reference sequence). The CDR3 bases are TGTGCCAGCAGTTTACGGGTAAGCTACGAGCAGTACTTC. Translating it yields CASSLRVSYEQYF.

In DNA form, the CDR3 reads TGTGCCAGCAGTGGGGGACAGGGCGTTAACTATGGCTACACCTTC. The encoded protein is CASSGGQGVNYGYTF. The chain couples TRBV6-6 to TRBJ1-2; the match to TRBD1 covers 9 bases. CDR1 and CDR2 (germline): MNHNY, SVGAGI (reference sequence). V was pared by 5 bases and J by 1 base, with 5 bases of the junction left unmatched. This CDR3 has 15 residues.

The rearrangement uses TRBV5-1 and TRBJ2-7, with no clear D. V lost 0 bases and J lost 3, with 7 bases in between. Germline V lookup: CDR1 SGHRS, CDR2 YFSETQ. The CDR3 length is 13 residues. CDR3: CASSLEVNYEQYF. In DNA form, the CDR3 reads TGCGCCAGCAGCTTGGAGGTTAACTACGAGCAGTACTTC.

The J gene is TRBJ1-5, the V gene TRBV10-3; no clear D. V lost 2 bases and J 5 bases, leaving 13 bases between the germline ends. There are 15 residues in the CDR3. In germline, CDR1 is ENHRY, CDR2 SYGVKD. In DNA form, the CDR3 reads TGTGCCATCAGTGAGGAGCCATCGGGCGATCAGCCCCAGCATTTT. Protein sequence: CAISEEPSGDQPQHF.

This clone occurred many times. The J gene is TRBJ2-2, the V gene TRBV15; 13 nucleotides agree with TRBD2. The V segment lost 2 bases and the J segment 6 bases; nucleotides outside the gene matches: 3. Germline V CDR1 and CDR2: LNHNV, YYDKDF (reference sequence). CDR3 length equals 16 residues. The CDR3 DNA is TGTGCCACCAGCAGACCTACTAGCGGGGGGGCCGGGGAGCTGTTTTTT. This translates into CATSRPTSGGAGELFF.

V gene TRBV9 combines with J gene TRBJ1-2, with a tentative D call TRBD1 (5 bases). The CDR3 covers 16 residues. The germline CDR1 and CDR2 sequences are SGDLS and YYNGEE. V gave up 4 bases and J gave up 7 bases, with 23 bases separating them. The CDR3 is CASSPKAWGTLFGYTF. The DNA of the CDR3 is TGTGCCAGCAGCCCCAAGGCGTGGGGGACCCTCTTTGGCTACACCTTC.

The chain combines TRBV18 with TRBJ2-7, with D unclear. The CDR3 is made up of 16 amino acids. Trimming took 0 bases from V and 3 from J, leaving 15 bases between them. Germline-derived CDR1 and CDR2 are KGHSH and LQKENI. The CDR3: CASSPPSSNRVYEQYF. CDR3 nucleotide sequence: TGTGCCAGCTCACCACCATCGTCAAATCGGGTCTACGAGCAGTACTTC.

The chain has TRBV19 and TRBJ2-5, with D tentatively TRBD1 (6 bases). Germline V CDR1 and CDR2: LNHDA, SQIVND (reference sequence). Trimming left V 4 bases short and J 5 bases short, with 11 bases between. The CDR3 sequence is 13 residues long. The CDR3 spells CASSRGHTETQYF. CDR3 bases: TGTGCCAGTAGTAGGGGGCACACGGAGACCCAGTACTTC.

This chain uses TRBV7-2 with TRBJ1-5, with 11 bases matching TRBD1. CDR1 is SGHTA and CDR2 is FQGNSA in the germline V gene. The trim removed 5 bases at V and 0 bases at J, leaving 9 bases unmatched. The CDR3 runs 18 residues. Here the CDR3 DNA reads TGTGCCAGCAGCCCACGCGGGGGACAGGGGGTTAGCAATCAGCCCCAGCATTTT. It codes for CASSPRGGQGVSNQPQHF.

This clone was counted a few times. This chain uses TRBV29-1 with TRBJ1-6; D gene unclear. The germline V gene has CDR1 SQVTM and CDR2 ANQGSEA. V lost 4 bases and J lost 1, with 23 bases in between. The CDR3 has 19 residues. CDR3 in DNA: TGCAGCGTTGTTTTCCGGGCCGTAGAGCTGACATCCTATAATTCACCCCTCCACTTT. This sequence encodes CSVVFRAVELTSYNSPLHF.

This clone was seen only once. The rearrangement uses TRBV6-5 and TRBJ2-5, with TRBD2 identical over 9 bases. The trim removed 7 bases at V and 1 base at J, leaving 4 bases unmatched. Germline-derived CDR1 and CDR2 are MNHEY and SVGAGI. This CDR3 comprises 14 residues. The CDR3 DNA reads TGTGCCAGCAAACGGCGGGGGGGCCAAGAGACCCAGTACTTC. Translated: CASKRRGGQETQYF.

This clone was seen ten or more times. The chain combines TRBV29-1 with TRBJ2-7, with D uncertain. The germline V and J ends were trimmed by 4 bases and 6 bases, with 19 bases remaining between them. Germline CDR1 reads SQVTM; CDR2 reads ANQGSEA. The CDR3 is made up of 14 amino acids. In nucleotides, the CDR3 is TGCAGCGTTGTATCCCCCTTAGGTTCGTCCGAGCAGTACTTC. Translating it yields CSVVSPLGSSEQYF.

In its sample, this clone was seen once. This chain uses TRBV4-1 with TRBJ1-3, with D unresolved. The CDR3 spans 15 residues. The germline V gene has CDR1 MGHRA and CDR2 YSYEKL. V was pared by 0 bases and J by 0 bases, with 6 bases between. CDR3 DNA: TGCGCCAGCAGCCAAGACAGGAGCTCTGGAAACACCATATATTTT. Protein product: CASSQDRSSGNTIYF.

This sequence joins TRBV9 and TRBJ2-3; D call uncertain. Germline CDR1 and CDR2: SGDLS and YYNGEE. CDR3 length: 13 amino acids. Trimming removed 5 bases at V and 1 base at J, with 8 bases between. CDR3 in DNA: TGTGCCAGCAGTTTTGGGGGCACAGATACGCAGTATTTT. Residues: CASSFGGTDTQYF.

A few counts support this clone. CDR3: CASSLLPGLDSEQFF. Here the CDR3 DNA reads TGTGCCAGCAGCTTACTACCGGGACTAGATAGCGAGCAGTTCTTC. V gene TRBV9 combines with J gene TRBJ2-1, with TRBD2 matching 8 bases. Germline V gene data show CDR1 as SGDLS and CDR2 as YYNGEE. This CDR3 has 15 residues. Trimming at V came to 4 bases and at J to 10 bases, leaving 13 bases not matched to a gene.

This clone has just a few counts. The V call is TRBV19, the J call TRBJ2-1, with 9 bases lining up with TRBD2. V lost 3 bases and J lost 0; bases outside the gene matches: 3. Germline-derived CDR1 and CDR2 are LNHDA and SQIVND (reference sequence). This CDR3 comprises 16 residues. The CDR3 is CASSMVSGSSYNEQFF. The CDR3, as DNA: TGTGCCAGTAGTATGGTTAGCGGGAGCTCCTACAATGAGCAGTTCTTC.

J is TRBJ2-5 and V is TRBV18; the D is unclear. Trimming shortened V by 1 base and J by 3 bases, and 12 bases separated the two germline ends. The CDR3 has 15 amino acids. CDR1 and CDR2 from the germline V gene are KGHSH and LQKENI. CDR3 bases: TGTGCCAGCTCACCACATTACGGGTCCGAAGAGACCCAGTACTTC. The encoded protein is CASSPHYGSEETQYF.